Listed below are T cell receptor beta chains from one sample, sequenced in a study of blood T cells in healthy people across ages. TCRdb used MiXCR to reprocess the 5' RACE reads, holding one entry per CDR3 protein. The table has 750,000 to 1,000,000 distinct CDR3 sequences, 25% to 35% seen once; the top ten hold 9.5% to 13%. These data also featured in a second study, about T cells of mothers and their children.

The specimen sequenced was blood. The source of these receptors is a woman in her thirties or forties in good health. Both conserved end residues are part of each CDR3. A D gene is named only where the DNA matches it firmly. Part of the rows lack a size; the others show once, few, many or a class for expanded clones.

d_gene | abundance | j_gene | v_gene | CDR3nt | CDR3aa
. | . | TRBJ2-3 | TRBV20-1 | TGCAGTGCTAGGTTCCGGGACACCCGAGGTAGCACAGATACGCAGTATTTT | CSARFRDTRGSTDTQYF
. | few | TRBJ1-1 | TRBV7-2 | TGTGCCAGCAGCCCTGGCCTCGCTGAAGCTTTCTTT | CASSPGLAEAFF
. | . | TRBJ2-2 | TRBV29-1 | TGCAGCGTTGGGGACACCTTGAACACCGGGGAGCGGTTTTTT | CSVGDTLNTGERFF
TRBD2 | few | TRBJ2-1 | TRBV7-8 | TGTGCCAGCAGCTTAGCGCGAAGCGGGAAGAATGAGCAGTTCTTC | CASSLARSGKNEQFF
. | few | TRBJ1-6 | TRBV7-2 | TGTGCCAGCAGCCAAAGGGCGGGGGCGAGCTCCTATAATTCACCCCTCCACTTT | CASSQRAGASSYNSPLHF
TRBD1 | . | TRBJ2-5 | TRBV5-1 | TGCGCCAGCACAGCACGGGACAGATACCAAGAGACCCAGTACTTC | CASTARDRYQETQYF
TRBD1 | . | TRBJ2-3 | TRBV7-8 | TGTGCCAGCAGCCTACAGGGGTGGGGTTCGTCAGATACGCAGTATTTT | CASSLQGWGSSDTQYF
. | many | TRBJ2-4 | TRBV10-3 | TGTGCCATCAGTGACCTGGGACGATTAAACATTCAGTACTTC | CAISDLGRLNIQYF
. | . | TRBJ2-6 | TRBV20-1 | TGCAGTGCTAGAGATCCGGGGTCCGGGGCCAACGTCCTGACTTTC | CSARDPGSGANVLTF
. | few | TRBJ2-5 | TRBV7-9 | TGTGCCAGCTCCTGGGGACAAGAGGCCCAGTACTTC | CASSWGQEAQYF
TRBD2 | few | TRBJ2-3 | TRBV12-3/TRBV12-4 | TGTGCCAGCAGTTGGACGGGGGGAGTAGATACGCAGTATTTT | CASSWTGGVDTQYF
TRBD1 | . | TRBJ2-7 | TRBV5-1 | TGCGCCAGCGCATGGGGCGGAACAGGGGGTCACGAGCAGTACTTC | CASAWGGTGGHEQYF
. | many | TRBJ1-1 | TRBV20-1 | TGCAGCACCTGGGCAAATGAAGCTTTCTTT | CSTWANEAFF
. | few | TRBJ2-3 | TRBV20-1 | TGCAGTGCTAGAGGGGCCTCATCTAGCACAGATACGCAGTATTTT | CSARGASSSTDTQYF
TRBD1 | . | TRBJ1-1 | TRBV5-1 | TGCGCCAGCAGCTTGGCCCTTACCTCACGAGGGGGCGGAACTGAAGCTTTCTTT | CASSLALTSRGGGTEAFF
. | . | TRBJ1-4 | TRBV6-6 | TGTGCCAGCAGTTACTCGAAAAGCGAAAAACTGTTTTTT | CASSYSKSEKLFF
. | many | TRBJ2-3 | TRBV11-3 | TGTGCCAGCAGCGGGAGGACAGAAGGAGATACGCAGTATTTT | CASSGRTEGDTQYF
. | . | TRBJ1-1 | TRBV21-1 | TGTGCCAGCAGCCAAGGGACAGGGAAGAACACTGAAGCTTTCTTT | CASSQGTGKNTEAFF
TRBD1 | . | TRBJ2-5 | TRBV14 | TGTGCCAGCAGCCAATTTGGACAGGGTCCTCGTCGGGAGACCCAGTACTTC | CASSQFGQGPRRETQYF
. | . | TRBJ2-3 | TRBV28 | TGTGCCAGCAGACCTGCGGGGACTAGCACAGATACGCAGTATTTT | CASRPAGTSTDTQYF
TRBD1 | many | TRBJ2-6 | TRBV3-1 | TGTGCCAGCAGCCCTAGGGGACAGGGGATATCTGGGGCCAACGTCCTGACTTTC | CASSPRGQGISGANVLTF
. | . | TRBJ1-2 | TRBV10-3 | TGTGCCATCAGGGAGTCTGCAGGGTTGGATGGCTACACCTTC | CAIRESAGLDGYTF
. | . | TRBJ2-7 | TRBV7-2 | TGTGCCAGCGCTCAGGGGAGAGGAGCTCACAATGAGCAGTACTTC | CASAQGRGAHNEQYF
. | . | TRBJ1-5 | TRBV3-1 | TGTGCCAGCAGCCAGAGAACAGATAATCAGCCCCAGCATTTT | CASSQRTDNQPQHF
. | many | TRBJ2-7 | TRBV18 | TGTGCCAGCTCACGATCTATGGGCTACGAGCAGTACTTC | CASSRSMGYEQYF
. | . | TRBJ1-5 | TRBV10-3 | TGTGCCATCAGAGGAGGGGTGGATCAGCCCCAGCATTTT | CAIRGGVDQPQHF
. | . | TRBJ1-1 | TRBV15 | TGTGCCACCAGCAGAGAAGGGAGAGGGGCTGAAGCTTTCTTT | CATSREGRGAEAFF
TRBD2 | . | TRBJ2-1 | TRBV7-9 | TGTGCCAGCAGCTTAGGGCGTTGGACTAGCTCCTACAATGAGCAGTTCTTC | CASSLGRWTSSYNEQFF
. | . | TRBJ1-1 | TRBV9 | TGTGCCAGCAGCGTAGGGGGGGACACTGAAGCTTTCTTT | CASSVGGDTEAFF
. | many | TRBJ2-4 | TRBV7-9 | TGTGCCAGCAGCTTAGTCAGAGGGACCAAAAACATTCAGTACTTC | CASSLVRGTKNIQYF
. | many | TRBJ2-7 | TRBV28 | TGTGCCAGCAGTTTACGACATATTTACGAGCAGTACTTC | CASSLRHIYEQYF
TRBD1 | many | TRBJ1-2 | TRBV12-3/TRBV12-4 | TGTGCCAGCAGGACAACAGGGGATGGCTACACCTTC | CASRTTGDGYTF
TRBD1 | . | TRBJ1-5 | TRBV9 | TGTGCCGGCAGCCCGCGGACAGGGACCAATCAGCCCCAGCATTTT | CAGSPRTGTNQPQHF
. | . | TRBJ1-2 | TRBV12-3/TRBV12-4 | TGTGCCAGCAGAGCAGGGACGGCCTATGGCTACACCTTC | CASRAGTAYGYTF
. | . | TRBJ2-1 | TRBV7-3 | TGTGCCAGCAGCCCCGGGACACTTCCGAAAAATGAGCAGTTCTTC | CASSPGTLPKNEQFF
TRBD2 | few | TRBJ2-1 | TRBV7-3 | TGTGCCAGCAGCTTGCGGGGGGCCGGGACTAGCGGGGGGAGCTCCTACAATGAGCAGTTCTTC | CASSLRGAGTSGGSSYNEQFF
. | many | TRBJ1-1 | TRBV20-1 | TGCAGTGCTAGAGGGCGGGTTAGGGTCACTGAAGCTTTCTTT | CSARGRVRVTEAFF
. | . | TRBJ1-3 | TRBV9 | TGTGCCAGCAGCGTCCTCAGACGGGCGGCTGGAAACACCATATATTTT | CASSVLRRAAGNTIYF
TRBD1 | . | TRBJ1-5 | TRBV7-9 | TGTGCCAGCAGCTTAGATCTAGGACAGGGGGGATATAGCAATCAGCCCCAGCATTTT | CASSLDLGQGGYSNQPQHF
. | . | TRBJ1-4 | TRBV10-3 | TGTGCCATCAGTGGGGAACTTGGGGGAAAACTGTTTTTT | CAISGELGGKLFF
TRBD1 | few | TRBJ1-2 | TRBV20-1 | TGCAGTGCGGGGGACAGGGGAGGCTATGGCTACACCTTC | CSAGDRGGYGYTF
. | . | TRBJ2-3 | TRBV9 | TGTGCCAGCAGCTTATCGATTGAGAGCGGGACGCAGTATTTT | CASSLSIESGTQYF
. | many | TRBJ1-4 | TRBV20-1 | TGCAGTGCTAGTGGGAGTGTTGGAGAAAACCTGTTTTTT | CSASGSVGENLFF
. | . | TRBJ1-3 | TRBV4-2 | TGTGCCAGCAGCCAAGAGGCGGCGGCCAACGGAAACACCATATATTTT | CASSQEAAANGNTIYF
. | many | TRBJ1-6 | TRBV25-1 | TGTGCCAGCAGTGAGACGGCCGGCTCCTATAATTCACCCCTCCACTTT | CASSETAGSYNSPLHF
TRBD1 | . | TRBJ2-3 | TRBV29-1 | TGCAGCGTTGGTGACAGGGGGAACACAGATACGCAGTATTTT | CSVGDRGNTDTQYF
. | many | TRBJ2-7 | TRBV6-2/TRBV6-3 | TGTGCCAGCAGGTCACGAGACCACGAGCAGTACTTC | CASRSRDHEQYF
. | many | TRBJ2-7 | TRBV11-2 | TGTGCCAGCAGCTTAGTGTCCAGGGTATACGAGCAGTACTTC | CASSLVSRVYEQYF
TRBD1 | many | TRBJ2-5 | TRBV5-1 | TGCGCCAGCAGCTTGTCTGTATCAGGGGGCGGCGAAGAGACCCAGTACTTC | CASSLSVSGGGEETQYF
. | many | TRBJ2-7 | TRBV5-5 | TGTGCCAGCAGCTTTGGAAGAACCCGGAACGAGGACGAGCAGTACTTC | CASSFGRTRNEDEQYF
. | few | TRBJ2-1 | TRBV28 | TGTGCCAGCAGCAGTCAGGGTAGCTCCTACGAGCAGTTCTTC | CASSSQGSSYEQFF
. | few | TRBJ1-1 | TRBV7-2 | TGTGCCAGCAGCTTAAGCCCGGGTCGGAACACTGAAGCTTTCTTT | CASSLSPGRNTEAFF
. | few | TRBJ2-3 | TRBV7-3 | TGTGCCAGCAGCCTCTCAGTCACAGATACGCAGTATTTT | CASSLSVTDTQYF